These 7 T cell receptor beta chains were all obtained from the same sample, sequenced in a study of patients and donors after allogeneic stem cell transplantation. TCRdb itself ran the RT-PCR reads through MiXCR, one entry per CDR3 protein. The sample lists 90,000 to 120,000 distinct CDR3 sequences, 35% to 45% occurring once. The material sequenced was blood, either unsorted or a sorted T cell fraction (not recorded which). The receptors come from a human donor who was either an allogeneic HSCT recipient or a stem cell or donor lymphocyte infusion donor (not recorded which). It is not recorded whose cells these are; they may come from a transplant donor.

The chain uses TRBV27 and TRBJ1-2; TRBD1 aligns across 8 bases. The CDR3 runs to 15 residues. The germline V gene has CDR1 MNHEY and CDR2 SMNVEV (reference sequence). Losses at the gene ends were 6 bases for V and 4 bases for J; bases not matched to a gene: 10. The CDR3 loop reads CASSQIGQGAYGYTF. CDR3 nucleotide sequence: TGTGCCAGCAGCCAGATAGGACAGGGAGCCTATGGCTACACCTTC.

The chain joins TRBV10-3 to TRBJ2-7; D possibly corresponds to TRBD2 (6 bases). The CDR3 has 12 residues. CDR1 and CDR2 (germline): ENHRY, SYGVKD. Trimming took off 11 bases at V and 8 bases at J, with 19 bases between the two ends. CDR3: CAARTTLGQQYF. CDR3 sequence (DNA): TGTGCCGCCCGGACTACCCTCGGGCAGCAGTACTTC.

This clonotype came up a few times. This chain links TRBV9 with TRBJ1-1; TRBD1 is a possible D gene (5 bases). V dropped 3 bases and J dropped 1 base, with 7 bases sitting between them. Germline V lookup: CDR1 SGDLS, CDR2 YYNGEE. The CDR3 spans 13 residues. The DNA for the CDR3 is TGTGCCAGCAGCGGAGACAGGAACACTGAAGCTTTCTTT. Translating it yields CASSGDRNTEAFF.

This clonotype came up a few times. This chain uses TRBV27 with TRBJ1-1; D may be TRBD1 (5 bases). Germline assignment: CDR1 MNHEY and CDR2 SMNVEV (reference sequence). The V and J ends lost 6 bases and 11 bases respectively, with 19 bases between them. CDR3 length: 13 amino acids. In DNA form, the CDR3 reads TGTGCCAGCAGCGATCCGTACAAGGGGAATGCTTTCTTT. Amino acids: CASSDPYKGNAFF.

This clonotype was counted a few times. The chain joins TRBV2 to TRBJ1-3, with D perhaps matching TRBD1 (5 bases). V lost 2 bases, J lost 2 bases, and 10 bases lay in between. The V gene's germline CDR1 is SNHLY and CDR2 FYNNEI. This CDR3 comprises 15 residues. The CDR3 reads CASSEQGLTGNTIYF. CDR3 coding DNA: TGTGCCAGCAGTGAACAGGGATTGACTGGAAACACCATATATTTT.

The rearrangement links TRBV20-1 to TRBJ2-3; D gene uncertain. CDR1 and CDR2 from the germline V gene are DFQATT and SNEGSKA (reference sequence). V was pared by 3 bases and J by 4 bases, with 2 bases between. This CDR3 region has 10 residues. The CDR3 DNA follows: TGCAGTGCTAGTTCAGATACGCAGTATTTT. The encoded protein is CSASSDTQYF.

This clonotype occurred a few times. The genes are TRBV7-2 and TRBJ1-2, with unresolved D. Germline values: CDR1 SGHTA, CDR2 FQGNSA. The CDR3 contains 13 residues. Trimming took 0 bases from V and 10 from J, leaving 12 bases between them. The CDR3 loop reads CASSLAGPQPYTF. The CDR3 DNA sequence: TGTGCCAGCAGCTTAGCAGGACCCCAGCCCTACACCTTC.